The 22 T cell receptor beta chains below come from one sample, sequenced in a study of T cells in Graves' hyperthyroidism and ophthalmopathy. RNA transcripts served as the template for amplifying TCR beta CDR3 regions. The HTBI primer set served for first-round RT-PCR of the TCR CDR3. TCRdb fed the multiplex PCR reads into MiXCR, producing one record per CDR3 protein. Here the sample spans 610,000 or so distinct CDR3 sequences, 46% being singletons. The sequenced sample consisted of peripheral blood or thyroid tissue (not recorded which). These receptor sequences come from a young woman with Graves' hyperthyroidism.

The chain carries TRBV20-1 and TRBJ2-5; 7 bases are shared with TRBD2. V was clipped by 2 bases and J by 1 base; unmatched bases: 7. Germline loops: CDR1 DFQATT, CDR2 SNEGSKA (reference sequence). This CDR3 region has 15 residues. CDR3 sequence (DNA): TGCAGTGCTAGACTCCCTAGCGGCACCCAAGAGACCCAGTACTTC. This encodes CSARLPSGTQETQYF.

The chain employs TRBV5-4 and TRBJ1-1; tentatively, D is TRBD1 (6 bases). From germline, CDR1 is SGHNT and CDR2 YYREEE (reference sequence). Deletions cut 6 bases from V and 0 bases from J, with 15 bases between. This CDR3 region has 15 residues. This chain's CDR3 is CASTRAGVVNTEAFF. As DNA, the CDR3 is TGTGCCAGCACGAGGGCAGGGGTCGTGAACACTGAAGCTTTCTTT.

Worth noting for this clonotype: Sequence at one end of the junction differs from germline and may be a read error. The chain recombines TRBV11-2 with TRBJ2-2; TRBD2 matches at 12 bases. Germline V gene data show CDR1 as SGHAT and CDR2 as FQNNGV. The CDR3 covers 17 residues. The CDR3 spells CASSPPPGLAGTGELLF. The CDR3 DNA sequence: TGTGCCAGCAGCCCACCCCCGGGACTAGCGGGCACCGGGGAGCTGCTTTTT. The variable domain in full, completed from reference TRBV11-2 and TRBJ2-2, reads EAGVAQSPRYKIIEKRQSVAFWCNPISGHATLYWYQQILGQGPKLLIQFQNNGVVDDSQLPKDRFSAERLKGVDSTLKIQPAKLEDSAVYLCASSPPPGLAGTGELLFGEGSRLTVL.

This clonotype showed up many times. In nucleotides, the CDR3 is TGTGCCACCAGTGATTTGACGCCGTCCGGGACAGGAGAAATAGATACGCAGTATTTT. Its protein is CATSDLTPSGTGEIDTQYF. This chain links TRBV24-1 with TRBJ2-3, with 8 bases lining up with TRBD1. V was pared by 0 bases and J by 5 bases, with 15 bases of the junction left unmatched. This CDR3 region has 19 residues. Germline V lookup: CDR1 KGHDR, CDR2 SFDVKD.

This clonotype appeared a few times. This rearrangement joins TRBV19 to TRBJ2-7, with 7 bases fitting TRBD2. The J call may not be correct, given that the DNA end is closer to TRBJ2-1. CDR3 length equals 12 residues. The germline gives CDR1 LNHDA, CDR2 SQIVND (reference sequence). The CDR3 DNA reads TGTGCCACCTCCGGGAGGTCCAACGAGCAGTTCTTC. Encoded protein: CATSGRSNEQFF.

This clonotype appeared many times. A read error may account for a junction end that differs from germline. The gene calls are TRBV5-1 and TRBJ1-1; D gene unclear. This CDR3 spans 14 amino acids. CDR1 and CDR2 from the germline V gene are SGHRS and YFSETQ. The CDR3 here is CASSLEGGGTEAFF. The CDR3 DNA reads TGTGCCAGCAGCTTAGAGGGTGGTGGCACTGAAGCTTTCTTT. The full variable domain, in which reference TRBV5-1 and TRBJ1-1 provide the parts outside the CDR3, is KAGVTQTPRYLIKTRGQQVTLSCSPISGHRSVSWYQQTPGQGLQFLFEYFSETQRNKGNFPGRFSGRQFSNSRSEMNVSTLELGDSALYLCASSLEGGGTEAFFGQGTRLTVV.

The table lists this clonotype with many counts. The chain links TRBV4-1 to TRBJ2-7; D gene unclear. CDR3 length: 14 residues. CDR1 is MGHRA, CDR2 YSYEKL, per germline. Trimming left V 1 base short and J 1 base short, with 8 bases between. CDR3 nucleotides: TGCGCCAGCAGCCAAGTACCCATTTCCTACGAGCAGTACTTC. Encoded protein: CASSQVPISYEQYF.

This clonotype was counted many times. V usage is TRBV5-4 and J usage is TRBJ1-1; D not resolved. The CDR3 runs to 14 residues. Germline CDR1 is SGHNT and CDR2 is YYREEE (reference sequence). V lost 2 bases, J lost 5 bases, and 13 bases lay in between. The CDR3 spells CASSFSPHGTEAFF. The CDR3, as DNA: TGTGCCAGCAGCTTTAGTCCCCACGGAACTGAAGCTTTCTTT.

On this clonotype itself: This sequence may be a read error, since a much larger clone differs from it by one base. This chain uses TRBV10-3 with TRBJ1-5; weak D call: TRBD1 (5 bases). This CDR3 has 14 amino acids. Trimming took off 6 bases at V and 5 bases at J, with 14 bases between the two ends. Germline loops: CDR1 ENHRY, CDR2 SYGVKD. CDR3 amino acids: CAISGGLGDQPQHF. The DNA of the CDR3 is TGTGCCATCAGCGGGGGTTTGGGAGATCAGCCCCAGCATTTT.

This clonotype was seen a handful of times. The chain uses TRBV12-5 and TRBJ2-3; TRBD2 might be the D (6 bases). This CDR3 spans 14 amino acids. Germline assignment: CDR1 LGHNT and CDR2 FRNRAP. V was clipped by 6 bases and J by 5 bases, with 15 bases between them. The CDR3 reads CASGRDSTGDTQYF. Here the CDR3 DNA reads TGTGCTAGTGGGAGGGACTCGACGGGAGATACGCAGTATTTT. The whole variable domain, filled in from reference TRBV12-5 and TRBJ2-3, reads DARVTQTPRHKVTEMGQEVTMRCQPILGHNTVFWYRQTMMQGLELLAYFRNRAPLDDSGMPKDRFSAEMPDATLATLKIQPSEPRDSAVYFCASGRDSTGDTQYFGPGTRLTVL.

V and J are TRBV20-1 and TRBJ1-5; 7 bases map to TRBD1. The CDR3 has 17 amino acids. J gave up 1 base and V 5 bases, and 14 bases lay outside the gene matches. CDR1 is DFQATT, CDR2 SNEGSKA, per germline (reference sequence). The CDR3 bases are TGCAGTGCTGGAAGACAGGGCCCACGGGTGAGCAATCAGCCCCAGCATTTT. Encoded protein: CSAGRQGPRVSNQPQHF.

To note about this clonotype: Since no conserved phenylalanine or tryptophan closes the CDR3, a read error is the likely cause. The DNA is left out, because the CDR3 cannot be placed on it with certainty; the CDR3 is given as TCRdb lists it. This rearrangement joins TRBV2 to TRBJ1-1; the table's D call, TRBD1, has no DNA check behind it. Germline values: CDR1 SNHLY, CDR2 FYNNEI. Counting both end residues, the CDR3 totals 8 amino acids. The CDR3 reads CASRDGQG.

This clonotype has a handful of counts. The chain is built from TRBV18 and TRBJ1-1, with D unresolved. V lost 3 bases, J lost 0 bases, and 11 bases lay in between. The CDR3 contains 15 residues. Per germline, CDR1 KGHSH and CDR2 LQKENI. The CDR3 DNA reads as TGTGCCAGCTCACCGATTGGACGTATGAACACTGAAGCTTTCTTT. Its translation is CASSPIGRMNTEAFF.

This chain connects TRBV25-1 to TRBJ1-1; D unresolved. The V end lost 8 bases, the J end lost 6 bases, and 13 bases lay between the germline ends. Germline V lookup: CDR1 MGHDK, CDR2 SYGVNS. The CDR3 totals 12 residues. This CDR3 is CASQFRAAEAFF. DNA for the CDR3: TGTGCCAGCCAGTTTAGGGCCGCTGAAGCTTTCTTT.

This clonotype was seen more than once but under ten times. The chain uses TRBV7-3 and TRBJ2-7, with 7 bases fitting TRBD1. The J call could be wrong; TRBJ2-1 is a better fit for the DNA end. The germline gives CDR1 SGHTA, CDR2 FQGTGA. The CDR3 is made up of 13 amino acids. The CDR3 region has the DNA TGTGCCAGCAGCTTCCAGGGGGAGCGGGAGCAGTTCTTC. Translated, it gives CASSFQGEREQFF.

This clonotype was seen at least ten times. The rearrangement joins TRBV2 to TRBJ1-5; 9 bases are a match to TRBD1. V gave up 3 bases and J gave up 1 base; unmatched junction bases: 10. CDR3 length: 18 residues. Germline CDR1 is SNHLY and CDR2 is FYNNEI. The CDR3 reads CASSEGQGVPPSNQPQHF. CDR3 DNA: TGTGCCAGCAGTGAGGGACAGGGAGTCCCCCCCAGCAATCAGCCCCAGCATTTT. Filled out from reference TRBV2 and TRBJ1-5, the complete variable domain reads EPEVTQTPSHQVTQMGQEVILRCVPISNHLYFYWYRQILGQKVEFLVSFYNNEISEKSEIFDDQFSVERPDGSNFTLKIRSTKLEDSAMYFCASSEGQGVPPSNQPQHFGDGTRLSIL.

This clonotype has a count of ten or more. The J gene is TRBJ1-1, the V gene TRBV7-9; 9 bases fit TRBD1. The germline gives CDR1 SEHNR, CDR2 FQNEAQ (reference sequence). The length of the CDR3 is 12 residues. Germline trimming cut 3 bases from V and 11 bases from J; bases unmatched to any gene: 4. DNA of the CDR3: TGTGCCAGCAGCTTTGGACAGGGGTCGGCTTTCTTT. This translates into CASSFGQGSAFF.

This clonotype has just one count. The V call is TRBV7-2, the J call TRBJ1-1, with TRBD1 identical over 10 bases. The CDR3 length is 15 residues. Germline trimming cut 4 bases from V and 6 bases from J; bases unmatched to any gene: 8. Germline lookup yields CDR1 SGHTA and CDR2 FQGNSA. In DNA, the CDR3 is TGTGCCAGCAGCTCACCCCGACAGGGGGCTTCTGAAGCTTTCTTT. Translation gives CASSSPRQGASEAFF. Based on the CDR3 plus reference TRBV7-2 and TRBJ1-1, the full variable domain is GAGVSQSPSNKVTEKGKDVELRCDPISGHTALYWYRQSLGQGLEFLIYFQGNSAPDKSGLPSDRFSAERTGGSVSTLTIQRTQQEDSAVYLCASSSPRQGASEAFFGQGTRLTVV.

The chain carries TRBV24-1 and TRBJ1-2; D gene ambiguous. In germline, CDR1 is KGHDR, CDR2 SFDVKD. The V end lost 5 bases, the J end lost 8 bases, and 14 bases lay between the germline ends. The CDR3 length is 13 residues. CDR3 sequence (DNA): TGTGCCACCAGTGCCTTTGGCCAAGGAGGCTACACCTTC. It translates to CATSAFGQGGYTF.

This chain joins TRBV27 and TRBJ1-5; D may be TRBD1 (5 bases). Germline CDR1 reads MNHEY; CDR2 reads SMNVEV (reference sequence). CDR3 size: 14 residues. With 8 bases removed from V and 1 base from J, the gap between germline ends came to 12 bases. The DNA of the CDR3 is TGTGCCAGCCGCTTTGGGGACAGCAATCAGCCCCAGCATTTT. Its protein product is CASRFGDSNQPQHF.

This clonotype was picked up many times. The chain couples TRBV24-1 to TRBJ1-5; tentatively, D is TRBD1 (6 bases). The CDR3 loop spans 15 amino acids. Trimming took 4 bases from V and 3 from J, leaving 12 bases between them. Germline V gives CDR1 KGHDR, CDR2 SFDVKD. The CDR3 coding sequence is TGTGCCACCAGTGAGTCGACAGGCAACAATCAGCCCCAGCATTTT. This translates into CATSESTGNNQPQHF.

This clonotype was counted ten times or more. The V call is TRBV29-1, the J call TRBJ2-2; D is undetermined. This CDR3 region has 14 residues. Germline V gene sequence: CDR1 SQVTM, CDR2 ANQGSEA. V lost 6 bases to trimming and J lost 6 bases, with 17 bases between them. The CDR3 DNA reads TGCAGCGTGCGCTCTCGCCCCTTTCCCGGGGAGCTGTTTTTT. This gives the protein CSVRSRPFPGELFF.